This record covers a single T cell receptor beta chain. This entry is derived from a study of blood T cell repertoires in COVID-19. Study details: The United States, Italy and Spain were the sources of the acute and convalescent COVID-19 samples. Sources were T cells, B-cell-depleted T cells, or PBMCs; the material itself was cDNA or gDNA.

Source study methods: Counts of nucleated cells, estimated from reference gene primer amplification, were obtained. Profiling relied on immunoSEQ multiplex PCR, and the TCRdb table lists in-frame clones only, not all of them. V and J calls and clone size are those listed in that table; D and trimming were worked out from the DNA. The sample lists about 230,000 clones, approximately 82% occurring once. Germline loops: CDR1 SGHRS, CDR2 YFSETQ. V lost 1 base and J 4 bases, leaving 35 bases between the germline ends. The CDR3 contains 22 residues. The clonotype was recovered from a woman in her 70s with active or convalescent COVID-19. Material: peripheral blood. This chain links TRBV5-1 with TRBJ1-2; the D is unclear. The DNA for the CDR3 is TGCGCCAGCAGCTTGAGGCCCTTGGAGTGGGAGCGCCTCGAGAGGAGTGTCTATGGCTACACCTTC. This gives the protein CASSLRPLEWERLERSVYGYTF.